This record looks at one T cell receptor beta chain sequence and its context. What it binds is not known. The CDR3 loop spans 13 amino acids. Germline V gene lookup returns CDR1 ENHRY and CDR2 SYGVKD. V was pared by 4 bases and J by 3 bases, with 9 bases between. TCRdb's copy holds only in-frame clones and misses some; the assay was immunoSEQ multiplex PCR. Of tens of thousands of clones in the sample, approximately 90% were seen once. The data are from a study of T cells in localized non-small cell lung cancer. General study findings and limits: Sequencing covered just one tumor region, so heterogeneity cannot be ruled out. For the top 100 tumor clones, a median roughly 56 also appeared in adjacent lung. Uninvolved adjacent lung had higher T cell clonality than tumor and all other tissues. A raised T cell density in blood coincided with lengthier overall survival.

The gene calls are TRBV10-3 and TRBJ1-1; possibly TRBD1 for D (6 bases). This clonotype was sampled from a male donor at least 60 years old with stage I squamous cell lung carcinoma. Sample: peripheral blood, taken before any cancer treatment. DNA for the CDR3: TGTGCCATCAGTGGGAGGGGGGACACTGAAGCTTTCTTT. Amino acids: CAISGRGDTEAFF.